Following are 18 T cell receptor beta chains from one sample sequenced in a study of blood T cell repertoires in COVID-19. The protocol was immunoSEQ multiplex PCR, while the TCRdb copy is restricted to in-frame clones and leaves out a portion. The table shows under 250,000 clones, with around 84% occurring only once. The sequencing sample was made of peripheral blood. The receptors were sampled from a man between 50 and 59 years old with active or convalescent COVID-19.

In this sample, this clone turned up once. The chain combines TRBV2 with TRBJ2-5, with TRBD2 matching 15 bases. The CDR3 spans 15 residues. From germline, CDR1 is SNHLY and CDR2 FYNNEI. V was pared by 4 bases and J by 8 bases, with 5 bases of the junction left unmatched. CDR3 sequence (DNA): TGTGCCAGCAGTGGAAGGACTAGCGGGGGGGCCACCCAGTACTTC. Translation: CASSGRTSGGATQYF.

This chain joins TRBV14 and TRBJ2-3, with 8 bases matching TRBD2. In germline, CDR1 is SGHDN, CDR2 FVKESK. The junction had 6 bases not matched to a gene; V was cut back by 0 bases and J by 4 bases. The CDR3 contains 16 residues. The CDR3 nucleotides are TGTGCCAGCAGCCAAGAGGCGGGGGGATTTGCAGATACGCAGTATTTT. It specifies CASSQEAGGFADTQYF.

This clone was seen only once. The genes are TRBV4-2 and TRBJ2-3, with TRBD2 as a possible D gene (6 bases). Trimming pared 0 bases from V and 3 bases from J, leaving 22 bases between. This CDR3 region has 19 residues. From germline, CDR1 is LGHNA and CDR2 YNFKEQ. The CDR3 coding sequence is TGTGCCAGCAGCCAAGATCTCACCGCCTGGACTATTAGAACAGATACGCAGTATTTT. Translation: CASSQDLTAWTIRTDTQYF.

The gene calls are TRBV19 and TRBJ2-1; 10 bases align to TRBD2. The germline V gene encodes CDR1 LNHDA and CDR2 SQIVND (reference sequence). With V trimmed by 4 bases and J by 0 bases, 6 bases remained unmatched. The CDR3 extends over 17 amino acids. In DNA, the CDR3 is TGTGCCAGTAGTACCGGACTAGCGGTTAGCTCCTACAATGAGCAGTTCTTC. This gives the protein CASSTGLAVSSYNEQFF.

The V gene is TRBV7-2, the J gene TRBJ2-7, with D perhaps matching TRBD2 (6 bases). Germline values: CDR1 SGHTA, CDR2 FQGNSA. This CDR3 spans 13 amino acids. The V end lost 5 bases, the J end lost 5 bases, and 13 bases lay between the germline ends. The CDR3 coding sequence is TGTGCCAGCAGCCCCCGGGGAGGCCACGAGCAGTACTTC. It is translated as CASSPRGGHEQYF.

The gene calls are TRBV28 and TRBJ2-1; 10 bases agree with TRBD2. The germline gives CDR1 MDHEN, CDR2 SYDVKM. This CDR3 has 14 amino acids. V lost 6 bases and J lost 7; bases outside the gene matches: 6. CDR3 DNA: TGTGCCAGCAGCAGCGGGGGGGTTATAAATGAGCAGTTCTTC. It is translated as CASSSGGVINEQFF.

J is TRBJ2-5 and V is TRBV4-1, with D perhaps matching TRBD2 (6 bases). Germline values: CDR1 MGHRA, CDR2 YSYEKL. This CDR3 spans 14 amino acids. With 3 bases removed from V and 5 bases from J, the gap between germline ends came to 13 bases. The DNA of the CDR3 is TGCGCCAGCAGCCAGGGGGGTAGTGAGGAGACCCAGTACTTC. It translates to CASSQGGSEETQYF.

The chain has TRBV3-1 (or the pseudogene TRBV3-2) and TRBJ1-4; D may be TRBD1 (5 bases). V lost 1 base to trimming and J lost 4 bases, with 7 bases between them. Germline CDR1 and CDR2: LGHDT and YNNKEL (reference sequence). This CDR3 region has 14 residues. The CDR3 nucleotides are TGTGCCAGCAGCCAAGCGGGGGGTAATGAAAAACTGTTTTTT. Its translation: CASSQAGGNEKLFF.

This clone was seen only a few times. The V and J genes are TRBV18 and TRBJ1-2; 8 nucleotides align to TRBD1. With V trimmed by 3 bases and J by 3 bases, 3 bases remained unmatched. Germline CDR1 reads KGHSH; CDR2 reads LQKENI. This CDR3 has 14 amino acids. CDR3 residues: CASSPGQDYYGYTF. DNA for the CDR3: TGTGCCAGCTCACCGGGACAGGACTACTATGGCTACACCTTC.

V and J are TRBV28 and TRBJ2-3; D is unclear. Germline V gives CDR1 MDHEN, CDR2 SYDVKM. There are 15 residues in the CDR3. Deletions cut 10 bases from V and 0 bases from J, with 17 bases between. Here the CDR3 reads CATHMGAFSTDTQYF. CDR3 DNA sequence: TGTGCCACCCATATGGGCGCCTTTAGCACAGATACGCAGTATTTT.

The chain combines TRBV5-5 with TRBJ1-5; 9 nucleotides match TRBD1. The CDR3 is made up of 15 amino acids. Per germline, CDR1 SGHKS and CDR2 YYEKEE (reference sequence). J lost 6 bases, V lost 4 bases, and 8 bases had no gene match. This CDR3 reads CASSPQGAQSQPQHF. CDR3 coding DNA: TGTGCCAGCAGCCCACAGGGGGCGCAGAGTCAGCCCCAGCATTTT.

The genes are TRBV7-8 and TRBJ2-2, with TRBD1 as a possible D gene (7 bases). V was clipped by 8 bases and J by 4 bases, with 17 bases between them. Germline V lookup: CDR1 SGHVS, CDR2 FQNEAQ. The CDR3 is made up of 15 amino acids. The CDR3 DNA is TGTGCCAGCGTCTCCTCCAGGGGGGTCACCGGGGAGCTGTTTTTT. The encoded protein is CASVSSRGVTGELFF.

The chain has TRBV4-3 and TRBJ2-7; 11 nucleotides align to TRBD1. Looked up from germline, CDR1 is LGHNA and CDR2 is YSLEER. Germline trimming cut 1 base from V and 4 bases from J; bases unmatched to any gene: 6. CDR3 length equals 16 residues. The CDR3 DNA reads as TGCGCCAGCAGCCAAGTGGACGGACAGGGGGCTTACGAGCAGTACTTC. Its translation is CASSQVDGQGAYEQYF.

The chain has TRBV2 and TRBJ2-5; no firm D call. The V end lost 7 bases, the J end lost 1 base, and 10 bases lay between the germline ends. This CDR3 comprises 13 residues. Germline-derived CDR1 and CDR2 are SNHLY and FYNNEI. The CDR3 DNA sequence: TGTGCCAGCACTTTCACAGTCCAAGAGACCCAGTACTTC. This sequence encodes CASTFTVQETQYF.

V usage is TRBV5-1 and J usage is TRBJ2-2; D may be TRBD1 (6 bases). The V gene lost 0 bases and the J gene lost 8 bases, with 11 bases spanning the gap. Germline V lookup: CDR1 SGHRS, CDR2 YFSETQ. The CDR3 runs 14 residues. In nucleotides, the CDR3 is TGCGCCAGCAGCTTGGAACAGGGCGAAGGGGAGCTGTTTTTT. Protein product: CASSLEQGEGELFF.

With regard to this clone: This sample includes further DNA sequences coding for the same CDR3. The CDR3 sequence: CASSLAGTSEETQYF. Written as DNA, the CDR3 is TGCGCCAGCAGCTTGGCCGGGACTAGTGAAGAGACCCAGTACTTC. The rearrangement links TRBV5-1 to TRBJ2-5, with 8 positions matching TRBD2. The germline V gene encodes CDR1 SGHRS and CDR2 YFSETQ. This CDR3 is 15 amino acids long. V lost 0 bases and J lost 3; bases outside the gene matches: 4.

CDR3 residues: CASSLDRGVVGTEAFF. The CDR3 DNA follows: TGCGCCAGCAGCTTGGACAGGGGAGTGGTGGGCACTGAAGCTTTCTTT. The rearrangement uses TRBV5-1 and TRBJ1-1, with 7 bases aligning to TRBD1. V lost 0 bases and J lost 4; bases outside the gene matches: 9. The CDR3 is 16 amino acids. Germline V CDR1 and CDR2: SGHRS, YFSETQ.

This rearrangement joins TRBV10-3 to TRBJ1-2; the D gene is possibly TRBD1 (5 bases). Germline CDR1 ENHRY, CDR2 SYGVKD. The CDR3 loop spans 13 amino acids. Trimming pared 11 bases from V and 2 bases from J, leaving 15 bases between. This CDR3 reads CASTGDLNYGYTF. The DNA of the CDR3 is TGTGCCTCGACGGGGGATTTAAACTATGGCTACACCTTC.